This entry lists 13 T cell receptor beta chains sequenced from one sample in a study of blood T cell repertoires in COVID-19. Using immunoSEQ multiplex PCR, the repertoire was profiled, and TCRdb retains in-frame clones only, with some absent. The table shows more than 65,000 clones, with 80% to 90% occurring only once. The sample was peripheral blood. Every receptor here comes from a woman aged 45-59 years with acute or convalescent COVID-19.

The chain has TRBV18 and TRBJ2-7, with 9 nucleotides matching TRBD1. V trimming: 1 base; J trimming: 0 bases; junction bases outside the gene matches: 1. This CDR3 is built from 15 residues. Looked up from germline, CDR1 is KGHSH and CDR2 is LQKENI. The CDR3 is CASSPRDRVSYEQYF. CDR3 nucleotide sequence: TGTGCCAGCTCACCACGGGACAGGGTCTCCTACGAGCAGTACTTC. Filled out from reference TRBV18 and TRBJ2-7, the complete variable domain reads NAGVMQNPRHLVRRRGQEARLRCSPMKGHSHVYWYRQLPEEGLKFMVYLQKENIIDESGMPKERFSAEFPKEGPSILRIQQVVRGDSAAYFCASSPRDRVSYEQYFGPGTRLTVT.

The V and J genes are TRBV6-5 and TRBJ2-3; 11 bases align to TRBD1. The CDR3 covers 15 residues. CDR1 and CDR2 from the germline V gene are MNHEY and SVGAGI. The ends lost 6 bases at V and 2 bases at J; junction bases unmatched: 4. CDR3 DNA: TGTGCCAGCAGGGACAGGGGGCAACCCACAGATACGCAGTATTTT. This codes for CASRDRGQPTDTQYF.

V is TRBV5-1 and J is TRBJ2-6; no reliable D call. Germline assignment: CDR1 SGHRS and CDR2 YFSETQ. With 0 bases removed from V and 0 bases from J, the gap between germline ends came to 7 bases. This CDR3 is built from 16 residues. The CDR3: CASSLGHYSGANVLTF. In DNA, the CDR3 is TGCGCCAGCAGCTTGGGGCATTACTCTGGGGCCAACGTCCTGACTTTC.

The chain combines TRBV6-5 with TRBJ2-7; tentatively, D is TRBD1 (5 bases). The CDR3 totals 15 residues. The V and J ends lost 5 bases and 2 bases respectively, with 16 bases between them. Germline CDR1 and CDR2: MNHEY and SVGAGI. The CDR3: CASSKGIRLAYEQYF. The CDR3 DNA follows: TGTGCCAGCAGTAAGGGGATACGACTTGCCTACGAGCAGTACTTC.

The chain recombines TRBV3-1 (or the pseudogene TRBV3-2) with TRBJ1-1; the D gene is possibly TRBD1 (6 bases). Germline V CDR1 and CDR2: LGHDT, YNNKEL (reference sequence). There are 14 residues in the CDR3. V lost 4 bases and J lost 1, with 10 bases in between. The CDR3 protein is CASSPWDKNTEAFF. CDR3 sequence (DNA): TGTGCCAGCAGCCCCTGGGACAAGAACACTGAAGCTTTCTTT.

The chain carries TRBV5-1 and TRBJ2-2; the match to TRBD2 covers 9 bases. The CDR3 runs 16 residues. With 5 bases clipped from V and 2 bases from J, the junction kept 7 bases outside the gene matches. Germline assignment: CDR1 SGHRS and CDR2 YFSETQ. CDR3 nucleotide sequence: TGCGCCAGCAGTTACAGCGGGGGGCACAACACCGGGGAGCTGTTTTTT. Translated, it gives CASSYSGGHNTGELFF.

This clone turned up a few times. This chain joins TRBV19 and TRBJ1-2; TRBD1 agrees at 9 bases. Germline V gene sequence: CDR1 LNHDA, CDR2 SQIVND (reference sequence). V was pared by 7 bases and J by 4 bases, with 13 bases of the junction left unmatched. The CDR3 is 16 amino acids. CDR3 region: CASNKGPGQGTYGYTF. The CDR3 DNA reads TGTGCCAGTAATAAGGGCCCGGGACAGGGAACCTATGGCTACACCTTC.

This chain links TRBV3-1 (or the pseudogene TRBV3-2) with TRBJ2-5; 9 bases align to TRBD2. The V gene's germline CDR1 is LGHDT and CDR2 YNNKEL (reference sequence). With V trimmed by 4 bases and J by 5 bases, 8 bases remained unmatched. This CDR3 has 15 residues. CDR3 sequence: CASSPVGLAMETQYF. CDR3 sequence (DNA): TGTGCCAGCAGCCCTGTAGGACTAGCGATGGAGACCCAGTACTTC.

This rearrangement joins TRBV28 to TRBJ2-7; perhaps TRBD2 as D (7 bases). The germline V and J ends were trimmed by 6 bases and 2 bases, with 11 bases remaining between them. The CDR3 consists of 13 residues. Germline CDR1 MDHEN, CDR2 SYDVKM. This CDR3 reads CASSSGGPYEQYF. The CDR3 nucleotides are TGTGCCAGCAGCTCCGGGGGGCCCTACGAGCAGTACTTC.

The chain combines TRBV27 with TRBJ1-4; D call uncertain. CDR3 length: 15 amino acids. Looked up from germline, CDR1 is MNHEY and CDR2 is SMNVEV (reference sequence). V was trimmed by 6 bases and J by 0 bases, leaving 11 bases between them. The CDR3 protein is CASRYGGATNEKLFF. CDR3 nucleotides: TGTGCCAGCAGGTACGGCGGTGCAACTAATGAAAAACTGTTTTTT.

This clone occurred once. The chain links TRBV15 to TRBJ2-1; 9 bases match TRBD1. This CDR3 is built from 14 residues. CDR1 LNHNV and CDR2 YYDKDF come from the germline V gene (reference sequence). V shed 0 bases and J 13 bases; nucleotides not matched to a gene: 7. CDR3 nucleotides: TGTGCCACCAGCAGAGATCGTGGGACAGGGCGACAGTTCTTC. It translates to CATSRDRGTGRQFF. The full variable domain, in which reference TRBV15 and TRBJ2-1 provide the parts outside the CDR3, is DAMVIQNPRYQVTQFGKPVTLSCSQTLNHNVMYWYQQKSSQAPKLLFHYYDKDFNNEADTPDNFQSRRPNTSFCFLDIRSPGLGDTAMYLCATSRDRGTGRQFFGPGTRLTVL.

The chain uses TRBV5-5 and TRBJ2-7; 9 nucleotides align to TRBD1. V was pared by 4 bases and J by 7 bases, with 18 bases of the junction left unmatched. Per the germline V gene, CDR1 is SGHKS and CDR2 is YYEKEE (reference sequence). The CDR3 has 17 amino acids. CDR3 in amino acids: CASSPPVLRTGEGEQYF. CDR3 DNA: TGTGCCAGCAGCCCCCCGGTTTTAAGGACAGGGGAGGGAGAGCAGTACTTC.

Only one count was recorded for this clone. The rearrangement links TRBV9 to TRBJ1-6, with 7 bases aligning to TRBD1. The ends lost 3 bases at V and 9 bases at J; junction bases unmatched: 6. The germline V gene has CDR1 SGDLS and CDR2 YYNGEE. The CDR3 totals 14 residues. The CDR3 protein is CASSDRGESSPLHF. In DNA form, the CDR3 reads TGTGCCAGCAGCGACAGGGGTGAGAGTTCACCCCTCCACTTT.